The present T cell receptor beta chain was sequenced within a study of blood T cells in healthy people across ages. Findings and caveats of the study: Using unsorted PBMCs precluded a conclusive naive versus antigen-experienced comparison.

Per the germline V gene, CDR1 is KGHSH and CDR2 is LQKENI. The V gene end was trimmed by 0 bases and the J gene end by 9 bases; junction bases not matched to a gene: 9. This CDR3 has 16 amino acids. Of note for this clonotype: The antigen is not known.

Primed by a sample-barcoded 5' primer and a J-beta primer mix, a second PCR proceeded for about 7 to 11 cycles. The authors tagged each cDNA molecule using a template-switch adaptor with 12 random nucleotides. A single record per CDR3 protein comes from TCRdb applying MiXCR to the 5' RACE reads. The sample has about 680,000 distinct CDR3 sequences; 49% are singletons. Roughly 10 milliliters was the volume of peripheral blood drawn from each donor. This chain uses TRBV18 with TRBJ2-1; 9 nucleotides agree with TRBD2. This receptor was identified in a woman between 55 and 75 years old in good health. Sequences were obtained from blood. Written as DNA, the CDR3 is TGTGCCAGCTCACCACCGAGCGCGGGAGGGCCGGGTGAGCAGTTCTTC. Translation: CASSPPSAGGPGEQFF.